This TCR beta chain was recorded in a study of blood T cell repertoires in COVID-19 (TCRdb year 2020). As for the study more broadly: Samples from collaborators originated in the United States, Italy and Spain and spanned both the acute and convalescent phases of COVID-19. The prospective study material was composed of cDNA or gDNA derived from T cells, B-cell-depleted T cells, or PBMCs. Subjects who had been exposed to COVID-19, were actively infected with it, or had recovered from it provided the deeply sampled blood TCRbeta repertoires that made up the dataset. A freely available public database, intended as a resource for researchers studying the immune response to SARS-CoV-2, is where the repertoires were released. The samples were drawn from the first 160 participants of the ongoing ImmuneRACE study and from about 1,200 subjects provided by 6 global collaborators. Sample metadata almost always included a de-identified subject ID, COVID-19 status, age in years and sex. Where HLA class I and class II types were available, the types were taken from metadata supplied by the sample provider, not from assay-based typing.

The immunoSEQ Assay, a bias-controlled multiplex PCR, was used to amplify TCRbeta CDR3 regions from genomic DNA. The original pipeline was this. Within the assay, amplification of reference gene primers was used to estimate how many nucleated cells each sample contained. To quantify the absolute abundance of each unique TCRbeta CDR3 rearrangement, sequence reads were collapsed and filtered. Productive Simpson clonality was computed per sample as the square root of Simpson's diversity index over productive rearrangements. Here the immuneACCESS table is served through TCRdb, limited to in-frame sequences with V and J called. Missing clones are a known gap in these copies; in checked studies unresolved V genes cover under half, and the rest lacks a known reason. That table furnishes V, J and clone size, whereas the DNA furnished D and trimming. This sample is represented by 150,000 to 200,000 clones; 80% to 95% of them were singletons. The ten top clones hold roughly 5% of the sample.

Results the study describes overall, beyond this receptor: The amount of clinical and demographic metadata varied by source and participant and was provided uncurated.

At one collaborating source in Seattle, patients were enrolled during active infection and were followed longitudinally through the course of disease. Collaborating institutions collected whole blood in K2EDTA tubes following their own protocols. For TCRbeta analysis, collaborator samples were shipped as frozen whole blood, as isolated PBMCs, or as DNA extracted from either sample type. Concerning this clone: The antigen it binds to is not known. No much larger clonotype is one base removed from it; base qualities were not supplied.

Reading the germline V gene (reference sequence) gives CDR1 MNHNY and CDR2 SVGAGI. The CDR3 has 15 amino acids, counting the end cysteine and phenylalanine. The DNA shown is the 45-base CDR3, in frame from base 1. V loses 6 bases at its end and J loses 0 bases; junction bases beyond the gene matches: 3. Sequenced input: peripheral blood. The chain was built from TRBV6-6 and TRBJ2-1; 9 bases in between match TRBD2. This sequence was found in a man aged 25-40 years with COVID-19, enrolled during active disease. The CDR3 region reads CASSPAGGSYNEQFF. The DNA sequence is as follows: TGTGCCAGCAGCCCAGCGGGAGGCTCCTACAATGAGCAGTTCTTC.